The present entry profiles one T cell receptor beta chain with its context. It was with a sample-barcoded 5' primer and a J-beta primer mix that a second PCR of roughly 6 to 12 cycles was run. CDR3-containing paired-end reads numbered at least 2.5 million in each sample. TCRdb reanalysed the 5' RACE reads using MiXCR and keeps one entry per CDR3 protein. Among about 1.4 million distinct CDR3 sequences listed, approximately 59% were seen once. CDR1 and CDR2 (germline): GTSNPN, SVGIG (reference sequence). Trimming left V 0 bases short and J 10 bases short, with 10 bases between. The CDR3 length is 12 residues. This specimen comes from a study of blood T cells in healthy people across ages.

The specimen sequenced was blood. The J gene is TRBJ2-1, the V gene TRBV30, with unresolved D. The sequence derives from a man aged 18 to 30 in good health. The CDR3 sequence is CAWSVYTPEQFF. Here the CDR3 DNA reads TGTGCCTGGAGTGTATACACCCCAGAGCAGTTCTTC. The complete variable domain, with remaining parts taken from reference TRBV30 and TRBJ2-1, reads SQTIHQWPATLVQPVGSPLSLECTVEGTSNPNLYWYRQAAGRGLQLLFYSVGIGQISSEVPQNLSASRPQDRQFILSSKKLLLSDSGFYLCAWSVYTPEQFFGPGTRLTVL.